The 4 T cell receptor beta chains below were found in one sample sequenced in a study of T cell changes during pregnancy in multiple sclerosis. Using immunoSEQ multiplex PCR, the repertoire was profiled, and TCRdb retains in-frame clones only, with some absent. Of about 69,000 clones listed, roughly 92% were seen once; the top ten hold less than 2%. This specimen was peripheral blood, taken in the third trimester of pregnancy. These receptors were collected from a female donor in good health, enrolled as a control in a pregnancy study.

This clone has only a few counts. The chain has TRBV7-2 and TRBJ1-2; weak D call: TRBD1 (5 bases). Trimming pared 4 bases from V and 3 bases from J, leaving 12 bases between. Per germline, CDR1 SGHTA and CDR2 FQGNSA. The CDR3 sequence is 14 residues long. In nucleotides, the CDR3 is TGTGCCAGCAGCTCGGGGGGATTGTACTATGGCTACACCTTC. Translated: CASSSGGLYYGYTF.

The rearrangement links TRBV6-1 to TRBJ2-3, with D uncertain. Germline V gives CDR1 MNHNS, CDR2 SASEGT. V lost 2 bases and J 4 bases, leaving 4 bases between the germline ends. This CDR3 spans 12 amino acids. Here the CDR3 reads CASSETSDTQYF. The CDR3 coding sequence is TGTGCCAGCAGTGAAACTTCAGATACGCAGTATTTT.

The chain links TRBV5-1 to TRBJ1-1; 7 bases are a match to TRBD1. The V gene's germline CDR1 is SGHRS and CDR2 YFSETQ. CDR3 length: 14 amino acids. V dropped 3 bases and J dropped 5; count of bases not matched to a gene: 7. Here the CDR3 DNA reads TGCGCCAGCAGCTCCGAAACAGGGGTGACTGAAGCTTTCTTT. Protein sequence: CASSSETGVTEAFF.

This chain uses TRBV9 with TRBJ2-3; 7 nucleotides align to TRBD2. J was trimmed by 0 bases and V by 3 bases; bases with no gene match: 10. Germline lookup yields CDR1 SGDLS and CDR2 YYNGEE. This CDR3 is 17 amino acids long. In DNA form, the CDR3 reads TGTGCCAGCAGCGCGGCCCCGGGACTAAGTAGCACAGATACGCAGTATTTT. Its protein product is CASSAAPGLSSTDTQYF. The complete variable domain, with remaining parts taken from reference TRBV9 and TRBJ2-3, reads DSGVTQTPKHLITATGQRVTLRCSPRSGDLSVYWYQQSLDQGLQFLIQYYNGEERAKGNILERFSAQQFPDLHSELNLSSLELGDSALYFCASSAAPGLSSTDTQYFGPGTRLTVL.